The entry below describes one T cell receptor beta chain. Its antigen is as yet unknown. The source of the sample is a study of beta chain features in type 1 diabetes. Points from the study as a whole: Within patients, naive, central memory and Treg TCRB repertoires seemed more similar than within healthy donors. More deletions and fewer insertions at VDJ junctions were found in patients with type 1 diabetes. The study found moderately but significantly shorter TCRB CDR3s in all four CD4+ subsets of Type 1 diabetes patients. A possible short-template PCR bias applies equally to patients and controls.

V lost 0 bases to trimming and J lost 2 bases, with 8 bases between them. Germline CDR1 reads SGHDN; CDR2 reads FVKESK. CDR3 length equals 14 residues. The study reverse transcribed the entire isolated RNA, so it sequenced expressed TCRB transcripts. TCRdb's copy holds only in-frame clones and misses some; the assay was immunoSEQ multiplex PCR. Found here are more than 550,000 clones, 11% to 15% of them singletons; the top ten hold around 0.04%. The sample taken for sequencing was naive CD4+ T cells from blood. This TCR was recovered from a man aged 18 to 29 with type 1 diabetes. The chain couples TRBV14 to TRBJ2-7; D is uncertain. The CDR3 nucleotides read TGTGCCAGCAGCCAAGACAGATTAGCCTACGAGCAGTACTTC. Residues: CASSQDRLAYEQYF.